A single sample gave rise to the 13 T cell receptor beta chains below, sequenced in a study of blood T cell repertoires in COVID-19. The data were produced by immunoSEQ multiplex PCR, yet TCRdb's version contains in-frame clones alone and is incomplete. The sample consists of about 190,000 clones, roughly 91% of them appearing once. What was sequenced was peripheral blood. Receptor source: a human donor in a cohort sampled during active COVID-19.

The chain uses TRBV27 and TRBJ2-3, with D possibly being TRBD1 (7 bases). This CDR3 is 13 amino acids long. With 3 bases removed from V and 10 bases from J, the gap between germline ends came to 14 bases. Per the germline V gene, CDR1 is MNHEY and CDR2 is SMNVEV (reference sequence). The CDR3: CASSFGGGSAQYF. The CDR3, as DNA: TGTGCCAGCAGTTTTGGAGGGGGCTCTGCGCAGTATTTT.

In nucleotides, the CDR3 is TGTGCCAGCAGTTTACCCGGGACAGGGGGCTACGAGCAGTACTTC. The encoded protein is CASSLPGTGGYEQYF. This rearrangement joins TRBV28 to TRBJ2-7; TRBD1 matches at 11 bases. Per germline, CDR1 MDHEN and CDR2 SYDVKM. V was pared by 2 bases and J by 3 bases, with 3 bases of the junction left unmatched. The CDR3 has 15 amino acids.

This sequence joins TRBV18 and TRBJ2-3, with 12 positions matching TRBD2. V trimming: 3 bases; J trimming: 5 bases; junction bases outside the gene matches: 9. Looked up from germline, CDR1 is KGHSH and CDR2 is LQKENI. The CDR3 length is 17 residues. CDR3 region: CASSPPLAGGLRDTQYF. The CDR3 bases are TGTGCCAGCTCACCTCCCCTAGCGGGAGGGCTCAGAGATACGCAGTATTTT. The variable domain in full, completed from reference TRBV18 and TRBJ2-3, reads NAGVMQNPRHLVRRRGQEARLRCSPMKGHSHVYWYRQLPEEGLKFMVYLQKENIIDESGMPKERFSAEFPKEGPSILRIQQVVRGDSAAYFCASSPPLAGGLRDTQYFGPGTRLTVL.

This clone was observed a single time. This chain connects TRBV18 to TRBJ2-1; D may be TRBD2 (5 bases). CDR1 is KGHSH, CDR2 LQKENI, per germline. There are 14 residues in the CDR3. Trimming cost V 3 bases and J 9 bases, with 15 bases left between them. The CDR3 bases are TGTGCCAGCTCACCTCTAAATCCCGCGGGTGAGCAGTTCTTC. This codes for CASSPLNPAGEQFF.

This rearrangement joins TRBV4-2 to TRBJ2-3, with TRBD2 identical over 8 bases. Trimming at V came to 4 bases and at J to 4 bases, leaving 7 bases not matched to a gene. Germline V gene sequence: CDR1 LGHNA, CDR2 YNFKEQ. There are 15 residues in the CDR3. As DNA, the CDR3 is TGTGCCAGCAGCCGCGGAGCGGGAGTGGCAGATACGCAGTATTTT. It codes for CASSRGAGVADTQYF.

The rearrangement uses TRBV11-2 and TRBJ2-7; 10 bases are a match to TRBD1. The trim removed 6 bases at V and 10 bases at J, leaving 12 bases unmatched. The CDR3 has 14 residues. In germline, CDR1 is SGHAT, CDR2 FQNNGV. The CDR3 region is CASSSQTGGGPQYF. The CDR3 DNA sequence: TGTGCCAGCAGTAGTCAGACAGGGGGCGGCCCCCAGTACTTC.

Here the CDR3 reads CASSRPAGARNEQFF. In DNA form, the CDR3 reads TGTGCCAGCAGCCGTCCGGCGGGGGCAAGGAATGAGCAGTTCTTC. J is TRBJ2-1 and V is TRBV7-2, with a possible D match to TRBD2 (7 bases). In germline, CDR1 is SGHTA, CDR2 FQGNSA. V was pared by 5 bases and J by 7 bases, with 18 bases between. This CDR3 region has 15 residues. Looking up the rest from reference TRBV7-2 and TRBJ2-1 gives the full variable domain: GAGVSQSPSNKVTEKGKDVELRCDPISGHTALYWYRQSLGQGLEFLIYFQGNSAPDKSGLPSDRFSAERTGGSVSTLTIQRTQQEDSAVYLCASSRPAGARNEQFFGPGTRLTVL.

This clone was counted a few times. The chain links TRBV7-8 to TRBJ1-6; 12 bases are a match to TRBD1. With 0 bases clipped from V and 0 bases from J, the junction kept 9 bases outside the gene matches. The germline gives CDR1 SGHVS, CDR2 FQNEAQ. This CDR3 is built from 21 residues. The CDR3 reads CASSLAGTGGVRSSYNSPLHF. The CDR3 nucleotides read TGTGCCAGCAGCTTAGCGGGGACAGGGGGCGTCAGGAGCTCCTATAATTCACCCCTCCACTTT.

Here the CDR3 reads CASSRLAGPTDTQYF. In nucleotides, the CDR3 is TGTGCCAGCAGTCGACTAGCGGGGCCCACAGATACGCAGTATTTT. This chain connects TRBV4-2 to TRBJ2-3, with 11 positions matching TRBD2. Germline lookup yields CDR1 LGHNA and CDR2 YNFKEQ. Trimming at V came to 6 bases and at J to 2 bases, leaving 4 bases not matched to a gene. The CDR3 consists of 15 residues.

Here the CDR3 DNA reads TGTGCCAGCAGCCAAGAGGGGGCGGGCCGTACCTATGGCTACACCTTC. It yields the protein CASSQEGAGRTYGYTF. The chain carries TRBV3-1 (or the pseudogene TRBV3-2) and TRBJ1-2, with TRBD1 as a possible D gene (6 bases). The germline V gene encodes CDR1 LGHDT and CDR2 YNNKEL (reference sequence). Trimming left V 0 bases short and J 4 bases short, with 15 bases between. This CDR3 contains 16 residues.

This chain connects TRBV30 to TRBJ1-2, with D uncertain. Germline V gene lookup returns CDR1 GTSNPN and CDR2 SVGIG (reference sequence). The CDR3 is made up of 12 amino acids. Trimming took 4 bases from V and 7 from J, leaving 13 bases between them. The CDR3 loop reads CAWTRDYGGYTF. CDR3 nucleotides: TGTGCCTGGACCCGGGATTACGGTGGCTACACCTTC.

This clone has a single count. CDR3 amino acids: CASSQGGGQYEQYF. In nucleotides, the CDR3 is TGCGCCAGCAGCCAAGGGGGGGGGCAGTACGAGCAGTACTTC. The V gene is TRBV4-3, the J gene TRBJ2-7, with a tentative D call TRBD2 (7 bases). Germline loops: CDR1 LGHNA, CDR2 YSLEER. Trimming removed 1 base from V and 4 bases from J, with 11 bases in between. The CDR3 contains 14 residues.

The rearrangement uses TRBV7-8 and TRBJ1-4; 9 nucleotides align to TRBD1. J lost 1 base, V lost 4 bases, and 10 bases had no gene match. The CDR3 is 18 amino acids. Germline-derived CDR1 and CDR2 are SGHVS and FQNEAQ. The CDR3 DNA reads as TGTGCCAGCAGCTCCATACAGGGGGCGCGGGTAACTAATGAAAAACTGTTTTTT. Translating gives CASSSIQGARVTNEKLFF.